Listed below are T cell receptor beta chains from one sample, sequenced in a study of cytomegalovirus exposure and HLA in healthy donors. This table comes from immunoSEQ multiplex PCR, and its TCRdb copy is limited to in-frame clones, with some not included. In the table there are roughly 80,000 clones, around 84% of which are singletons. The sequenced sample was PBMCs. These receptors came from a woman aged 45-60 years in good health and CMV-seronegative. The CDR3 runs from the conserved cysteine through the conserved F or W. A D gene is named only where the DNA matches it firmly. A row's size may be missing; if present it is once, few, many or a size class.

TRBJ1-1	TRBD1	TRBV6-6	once	TGTGCCAGCAGTTCAGGGGGCACTGAAGCTTTCTTT	CASSSGGTEAFF
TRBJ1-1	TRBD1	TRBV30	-	TGTGCCTGGAGTCAGCGGACAGGGGGCGAAGGAGCTTTCTTT	CAWSQRTGGEGAFF
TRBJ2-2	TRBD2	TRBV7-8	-	TGTGCCAGCAGCCCTAGCGGGAGAGGGGTCGGGGAGCTGTTTTTT	CASSPSGRGVGELFF
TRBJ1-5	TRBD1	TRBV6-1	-	TGTGCCAGCAGGGCCGCGACAGGGGACAATCAGCCCCAGCATTTT	CASRAATGDNQPQHF
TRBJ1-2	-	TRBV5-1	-	TGCGCCAGCAGCCCTGGGCCCCAGCAAACCTATGGCTACACCTTC	CASSPGPQQTYGYTF
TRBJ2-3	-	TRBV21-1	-	TGTGCCAGCAGCCGTACCGGGACAGGGCGTTCAGGGACGCAGTATTTT	CASSRTGTGRSGTQYF
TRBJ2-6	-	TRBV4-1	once	TGCGCCAGCAGCCAAGTGACGGGGACCAACGTCCTGACTTTC	CASSQVTGTNVLTF
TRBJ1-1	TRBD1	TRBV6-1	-	TGTGCCAGCAGATTAGACAGGGGGAACACTGAAGCTTTCTTT	CASRLDRGNTEAFF
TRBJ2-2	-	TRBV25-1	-	TGTGCCATCTCGGAGGGGGCGGGCGGGGAGCTGTTTTTT	CAISEGAGGELFF
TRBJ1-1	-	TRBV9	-	TGTGCCAGCAGCGTAGTATCGTCTTTGAACACTGAAGCTTTCTTT	CASSVVSSLNTEAFF
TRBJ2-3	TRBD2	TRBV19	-	TGTGCCAGTAGTACAGTGAGCGGGAGAACAGATACGCAGTATTTT	CASSTVSGRTDTQYF
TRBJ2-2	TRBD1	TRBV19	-	TGTGCCAGTACCCTTCAGGACAGGGATAATAGGGCCGGGGAGCTGTTTTTT	CASTLQDRDNRAGELFF
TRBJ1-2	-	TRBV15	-	TGTGCCACCAGCAGAGGTGGAGGAGGGCCCACCTATGGCTACACCTTC	CATSRGGGGPTYGYTF
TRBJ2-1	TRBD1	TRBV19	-	TGTGCCAGTGCCGGGACAGGTTTCTATGAGCAGTTCTTC	CASAGTGFYEQFF
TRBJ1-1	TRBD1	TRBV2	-	TGTGCCAGCGGAAGGACAGGGCGGGGGACTGAAGCTTTCTTT	CASGRTGRGTEAFF
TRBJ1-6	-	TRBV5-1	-	TGCGCCAGCAGCTTGAATGGACAGTCCAATTCACCCCTCCACTTT	CASSLNGQSNSPLHF
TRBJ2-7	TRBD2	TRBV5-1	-	TGCGCCAGCAGCTTGTCAGGGCGGGAGGGCGACGAGCAGTACTTC	CASSLSGREGDEQYF
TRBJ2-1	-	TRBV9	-	TGTGCCAGCAGCGTAGTTCGAAGCGGGTCCTACAATGAGCAGTTCTTC	CASSVVRSGSYNEQFF
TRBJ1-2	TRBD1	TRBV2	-	TGTGCCAGCAGTGAAGCGGGACAGGGGGCACTTAACTATGGCTACACCTTC	CASSEAGQGALNYGYTF
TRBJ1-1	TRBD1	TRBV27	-	TGTGCCAGCAGTTTAGGGACAGGGGGCAACACTGAAGCTTTCTTT	CASSLGTGGNTEAFF
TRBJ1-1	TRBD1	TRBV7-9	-	TGTGCCAGCAGCTTAGCCAGGGGGCGCCTGAACACTGAAGCTTTCTTT	CASSLARGRLNTEAFF
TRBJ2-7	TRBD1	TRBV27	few	TGTGCCAGCAGTCTGACAGGGGGCTCCTACGAGCAGTACTTC	CASSLTGGSYEQYF
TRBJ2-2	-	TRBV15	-	TGTGCCACCAGCAGGAGGGGGGGCCCTACGGGCGGGGAGCTGTTTTTT	CATSRRGGPTGGELFF
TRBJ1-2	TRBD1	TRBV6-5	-	TGTGCCAGCACCGGGACAGGGGGCGAGTATGGCTACACCTTC	CASTGTGGEYGYTF
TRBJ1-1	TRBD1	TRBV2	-	TGTGCCAGCAGCCCTATCGGGACAGTGAACACTGAAGCTTTCTTT	CASSPIGTVNTEAFF
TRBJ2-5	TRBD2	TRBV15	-	TGTGCCACCAGCAGTGAAGCGGGAGTCGGGGAGACCCAGTACTTC	CATSSEAGVGETQYF
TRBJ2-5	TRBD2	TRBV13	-	TGTGCCAGCAGCTTAGTGGCCCGGGGGGGGGAGACCCAGTACTTC	CASSLVARGGETQYF
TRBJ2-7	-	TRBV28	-	TGTGCCAGCAGTTCATCAGGGTCCTCCTACGAGCAGTACTTC	CASSSSGSSYEQYF
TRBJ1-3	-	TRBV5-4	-	TGTGCCAGCAGCTCGGGACTGGGCTCTGGAAACACCATATATTTT	CASSSGLGSGNTIYF
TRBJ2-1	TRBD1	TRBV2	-	TGTGCCAGCAGGGACACCGGGACAGGGAGGGACAATGAGCAGTTCTTC	CASRDTGTGRDNEQFF
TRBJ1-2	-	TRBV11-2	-	TGTGCCAGCAGCTTGGGGCGAGAAGATCCCTATGGCTACACCTTC	CASSLGREDPYGYTF
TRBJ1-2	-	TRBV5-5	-	TGTGCCAGCAGCGCTGGTGTAGGGAGAGATGGCTACACCTTC	CASSAGVGRDGYTF
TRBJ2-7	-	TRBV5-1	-	TGCGCCAGCAGCTCAACAGGGATCACCTACGAGCAGTACTTC	CASSSTGITYEQYF
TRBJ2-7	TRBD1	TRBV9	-	TGTGCCAGCAGCCAGGGGAGACAGGGGGTCTACGAGCAGTACTTC	CASSQGRQGVYEQYF
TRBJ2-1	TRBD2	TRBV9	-	TGTGCCAGCAGCGTATTGGTAGCGGGGTGGGCTGAGCAGTTCTTC	CASSVLVAGWAEQFF
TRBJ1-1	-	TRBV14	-	TGTGCCAGCAGCCCCGGGGGTGAAGCTTTCTTT	CASSPGGEAFF
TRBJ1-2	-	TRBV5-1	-	TGCGCCAGCAGCTTGGTCGGGGGGGCAGACTATGGCTACACCTTC	CASSLVGGADYGYTF
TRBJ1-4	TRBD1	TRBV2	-	TGTGCCATCCGGACAGGGGGCTATAGTAATGAAAAACTGTTTTTT	CAIRTGGYSNEKLFF
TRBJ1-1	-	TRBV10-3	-	TGTGCCATCAGTAGTAGTATAGAAGCGGGTGGCACTGAAGCTTTCTTT	CAISSSIEAGGTEAFF
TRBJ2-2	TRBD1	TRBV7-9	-	TGTGCCAGCAGCCGCCAGGACGGGGACAGCCGCACCGGGGAGCTGTTTTTT	CASSRQDGDSRTGELFF
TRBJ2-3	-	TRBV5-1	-	TGCGCCAGCAGCTTGACCCGTGGCCCTAGCACAGATACGCAGTATTTT	CASSLTRGPSTDTQYF
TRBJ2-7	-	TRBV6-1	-	TGTGCCAGCAGTGTCGGAACAGGACCTTGGGACGAGCAGTACTTC	CASSVGTGPWDEQYF
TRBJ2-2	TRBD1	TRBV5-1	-	TGCGCCAGCAGCTTGGCAAGGGACAGGGGGAACACCGGGGAGCTGTTTTTT	CASSLARDRGNTGELFF
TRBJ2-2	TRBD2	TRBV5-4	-	TGTGCCAGCAGCTTAGCGGGAGAAATTGCCGGGGAGCTGTTTTTT	CASSLAGEIAGELFF
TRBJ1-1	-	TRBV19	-	TGTGCCAGTAGTGAACAGGTGAACACTGAAGCTTTCTTT	CASSEQVNTEAFF
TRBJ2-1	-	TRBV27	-	TGTGCCAGCAGTTTCGTGGTGGGTAGCGGTGAGCAGTTCTTC	CASSFVVGSGEQFF
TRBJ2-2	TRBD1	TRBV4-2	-	TGTGCCAGCAGCCAAGCGTGGGACAGAAACACCGGGGAGCTGTTTTTT	CASSQAWDRNTGELFF
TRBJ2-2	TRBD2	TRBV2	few	TGTGCCAGCAGTTTGACTAGCGGGAGAAACACGAACACCGGGGAGCTGTTTTTT	CASSLTSGRNTNTGELFF
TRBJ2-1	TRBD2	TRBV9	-	TGTGCCAGCAGCGTAGGACTAGCGGGAGGAAATGAGCAGTTCTTC	CASSVGLAGGNEQFF
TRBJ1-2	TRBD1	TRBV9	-	TGTGCCAGCAGCGGACAGGGGGGGGATGGCTACACCTTC	CASSGQGGDGYTF
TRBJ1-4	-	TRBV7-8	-	TGTGCCACCCAGGGATGGACTAATGAAAAACTGTTTTTT	CATQGWTNEKLFF